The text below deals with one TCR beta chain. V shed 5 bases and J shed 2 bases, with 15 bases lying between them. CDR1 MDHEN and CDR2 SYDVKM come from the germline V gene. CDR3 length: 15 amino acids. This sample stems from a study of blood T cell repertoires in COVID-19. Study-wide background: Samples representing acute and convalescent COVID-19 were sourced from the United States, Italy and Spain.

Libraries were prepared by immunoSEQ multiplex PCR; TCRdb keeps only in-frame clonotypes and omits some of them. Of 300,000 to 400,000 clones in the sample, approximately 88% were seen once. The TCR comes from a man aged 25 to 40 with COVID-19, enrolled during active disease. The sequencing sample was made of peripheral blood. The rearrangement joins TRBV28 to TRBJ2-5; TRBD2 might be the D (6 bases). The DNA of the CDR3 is TGTGCCAGCAGTCCCCTGGGGGGAGAGCAAGAGACCCAGTACTTC. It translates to CASSPLGGEQETQYF.